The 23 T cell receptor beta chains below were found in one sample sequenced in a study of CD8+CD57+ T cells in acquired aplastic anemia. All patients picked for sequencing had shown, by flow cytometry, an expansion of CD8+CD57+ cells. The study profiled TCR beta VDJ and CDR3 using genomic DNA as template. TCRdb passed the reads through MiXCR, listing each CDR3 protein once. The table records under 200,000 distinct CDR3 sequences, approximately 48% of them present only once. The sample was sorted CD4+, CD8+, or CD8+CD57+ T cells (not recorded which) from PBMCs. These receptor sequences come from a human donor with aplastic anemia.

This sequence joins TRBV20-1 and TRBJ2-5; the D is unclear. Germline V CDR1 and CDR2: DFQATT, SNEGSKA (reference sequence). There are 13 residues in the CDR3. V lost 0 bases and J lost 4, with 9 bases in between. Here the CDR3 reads CSARESARETQYF. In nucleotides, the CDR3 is TGCAGTGCTAGAGAGTCAGCGAGAGAGACCCAGTACTTC.

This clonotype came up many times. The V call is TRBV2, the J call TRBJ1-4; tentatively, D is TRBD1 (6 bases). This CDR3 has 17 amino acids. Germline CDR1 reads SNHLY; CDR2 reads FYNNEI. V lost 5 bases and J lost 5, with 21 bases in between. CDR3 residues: CASSRLPTGSRNEKLFF. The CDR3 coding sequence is TGTGCCAGCAGTCGGCTGCCTACAGGGTCGAGGAATGAAAAACTGTTTTTT.

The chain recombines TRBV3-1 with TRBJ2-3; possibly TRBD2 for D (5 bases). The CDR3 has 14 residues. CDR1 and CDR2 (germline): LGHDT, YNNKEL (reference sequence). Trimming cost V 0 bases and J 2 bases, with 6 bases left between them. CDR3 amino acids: CASSQDGLTDTQYF. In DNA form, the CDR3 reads TGTGCCAGCAGCCAAGACGGACTCACAGATACGCAGTATTTT.

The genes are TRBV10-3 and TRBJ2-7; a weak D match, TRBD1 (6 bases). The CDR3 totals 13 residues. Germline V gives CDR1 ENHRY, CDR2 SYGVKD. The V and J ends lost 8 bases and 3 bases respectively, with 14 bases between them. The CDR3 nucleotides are TGTGCCATCCCCGGGACACCCTTCTACGAGCAGTACTTC. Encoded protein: CAIPGTPFYEQYF.

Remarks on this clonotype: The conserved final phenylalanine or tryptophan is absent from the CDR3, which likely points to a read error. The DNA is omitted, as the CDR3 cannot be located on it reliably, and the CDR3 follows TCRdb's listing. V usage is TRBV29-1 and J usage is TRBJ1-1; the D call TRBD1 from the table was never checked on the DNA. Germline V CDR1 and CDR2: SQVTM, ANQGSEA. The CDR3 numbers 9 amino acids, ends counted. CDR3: CSVGPAGYV.

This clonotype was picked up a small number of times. In DNA form, the CDR3 reads TGTGCCAGCAGCCTCAAACCTACAGGGGGCGATTATGGCTACACCTTC. Residues: CASSLKPTGGDYGYTF. The genes are TRBV14 and TRBJ1-2; 9 bases are a match to TRBD1. From germline, CDR1 is SGHDN and CDR2 FVKESK. Trimming cost V 4 bases and J 5 bases; bases outside gene matches: 11. CDR3 size: 16 residues. The variable domain in full, with the rest retrieved from reference TRBV14 and TRBJ1-2, is EAGVTQFPSHSVIEKGQTVTLRCDPISGHDNLYWYRRVMGKEIKFLLHFVKESKQDESGMPNNRFLAERTGGTYSTLKVQPAELEDSGVYFCASSLKPTGGDYGYTFGSGTRLTVV.

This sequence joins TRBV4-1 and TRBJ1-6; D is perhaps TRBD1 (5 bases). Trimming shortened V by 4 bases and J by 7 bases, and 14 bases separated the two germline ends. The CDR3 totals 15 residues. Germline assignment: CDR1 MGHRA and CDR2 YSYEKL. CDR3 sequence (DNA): TGCGCCAGCAGCCCGCCCACGGGGGGAAATTCACCCCTCCACTTT. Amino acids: CASSPPTGGNSPLHF.

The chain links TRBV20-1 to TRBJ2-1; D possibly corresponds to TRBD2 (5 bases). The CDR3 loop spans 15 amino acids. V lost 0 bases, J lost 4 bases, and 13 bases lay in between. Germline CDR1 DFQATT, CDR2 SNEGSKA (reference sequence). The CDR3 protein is CSARDRASTYNEQFF. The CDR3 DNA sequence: TGCAGTGCTAGAGATAGGGCTAGCACGTACAATGAGCAGTTCTTC.

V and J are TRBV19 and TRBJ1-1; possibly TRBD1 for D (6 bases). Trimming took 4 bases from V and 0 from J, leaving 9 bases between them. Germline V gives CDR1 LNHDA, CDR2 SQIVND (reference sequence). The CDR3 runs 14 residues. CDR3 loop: CASSKQGMNTEAFF. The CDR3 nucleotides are TGTGCCAGTAGTAAACAGGGAATGAACACTGAAGCTTTCTTT.

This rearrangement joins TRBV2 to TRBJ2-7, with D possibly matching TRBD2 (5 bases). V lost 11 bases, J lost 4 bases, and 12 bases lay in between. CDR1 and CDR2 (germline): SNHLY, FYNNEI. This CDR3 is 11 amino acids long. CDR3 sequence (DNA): TGTGCCGGCCGGACTGATTACGAGCAGTACTTC. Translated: CAGRTDYEQYF.

The CDR3 sequence: CASGPERPQHF. The CDR3 DNA is TGTGCTAGTGGTCCCGAACGGCCCCAGCATTTT. The rearrangement uses TRBV12-5 and TRBJ1-5; D call uncertain. V was shortened by 5 bases and J by 9 bases, with 8 bases between the two germline ends. Per germline, CDR1 LGHNT and CDR2 FRNRAP. This CDR3 is built from 11 residues.

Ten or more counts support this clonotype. CDR3 sequence (DNA): TGCAGTGCAACAACTAGCGGGGGGGCGGGGGAGACCCAGTACTTC. It specifies CSATTSGGAGETQYF. This rearrangement joins TRBV20-1 to TRBJ2-5; 13 nucleotides line up with TRBD2. The CDR3 has 15 residues. From germline, CDR1 is DFQATT and CDR2 SNEGSKA (reference sequence). After removal of 6 bases from V and 5 bases from J, the junction contained 9 bases not matched to a gene.

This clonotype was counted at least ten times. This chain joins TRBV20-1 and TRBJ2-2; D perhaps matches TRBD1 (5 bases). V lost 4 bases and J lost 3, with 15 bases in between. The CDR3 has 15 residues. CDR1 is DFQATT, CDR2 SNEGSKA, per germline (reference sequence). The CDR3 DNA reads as TGCAGTGCTACCCAGGGCCCGGCGGACACCGGGGAGCTGTTTTTT. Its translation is CSATQGPADTGELFF.

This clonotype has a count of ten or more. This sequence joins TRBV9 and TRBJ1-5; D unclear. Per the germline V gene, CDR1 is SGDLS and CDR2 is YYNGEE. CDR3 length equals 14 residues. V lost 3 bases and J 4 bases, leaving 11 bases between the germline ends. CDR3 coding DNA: TGTGCCAGCAGCGGGCTCGGGTATAATCAGCCCCAGCATTTT. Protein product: CASSGLGYNQPQHF.

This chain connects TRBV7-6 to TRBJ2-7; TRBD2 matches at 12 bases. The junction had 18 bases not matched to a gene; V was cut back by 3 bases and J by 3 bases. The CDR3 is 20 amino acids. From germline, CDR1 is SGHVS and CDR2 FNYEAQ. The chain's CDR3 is CASSFVGTSGRPSYDYEQYF. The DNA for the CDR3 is TGTGCCAGCAGCTTTGTGGGTACTAGCGGGAGGCCCTCATATGACTACGAGCAGTACTTC.

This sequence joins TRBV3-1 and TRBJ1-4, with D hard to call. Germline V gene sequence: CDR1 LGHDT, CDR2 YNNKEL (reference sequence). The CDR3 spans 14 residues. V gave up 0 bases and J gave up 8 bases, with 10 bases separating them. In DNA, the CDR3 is TGTGCCAGCAGCCAAGATATAGCCGTCGAAAAACTGTTTTTT. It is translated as CASSQDIAVEKLFF.

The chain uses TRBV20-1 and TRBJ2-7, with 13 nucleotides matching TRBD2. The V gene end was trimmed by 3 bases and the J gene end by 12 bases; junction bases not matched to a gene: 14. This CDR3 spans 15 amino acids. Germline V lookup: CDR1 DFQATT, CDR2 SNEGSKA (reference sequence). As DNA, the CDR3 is TGCAGTGCTAGGGCCGGGACTAGCGGGATTACGGCGCGGTACTTC. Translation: CSARAGTSGITARYF.

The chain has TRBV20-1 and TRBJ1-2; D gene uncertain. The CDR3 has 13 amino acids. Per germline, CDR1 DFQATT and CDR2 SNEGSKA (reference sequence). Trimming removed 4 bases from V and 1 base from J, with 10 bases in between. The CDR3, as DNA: TGCAGTGCTACGACCGAATATAACTATGGCTACACCTTC. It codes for CSATTEYNYGYTF.

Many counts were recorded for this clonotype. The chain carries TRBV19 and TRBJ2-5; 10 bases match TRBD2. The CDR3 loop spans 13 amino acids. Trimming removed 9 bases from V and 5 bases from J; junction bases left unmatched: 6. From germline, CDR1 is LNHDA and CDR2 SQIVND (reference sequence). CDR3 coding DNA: TGTGCCAGCAGCGGGAGGGCCGGGGAGACCCAGTACTTC. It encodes CASSGRAGETQYF.

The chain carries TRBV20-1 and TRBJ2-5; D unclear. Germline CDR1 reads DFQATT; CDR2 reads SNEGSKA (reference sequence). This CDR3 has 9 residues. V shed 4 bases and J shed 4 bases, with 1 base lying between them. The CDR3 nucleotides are TGCAGTGCTACAGAGACCCAGTACTTC. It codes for CSATETQYF.

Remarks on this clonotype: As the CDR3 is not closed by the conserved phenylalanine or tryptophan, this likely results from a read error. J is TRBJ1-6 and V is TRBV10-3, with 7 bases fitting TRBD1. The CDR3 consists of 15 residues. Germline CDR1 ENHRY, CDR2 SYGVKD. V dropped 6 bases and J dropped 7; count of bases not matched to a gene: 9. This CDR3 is CAISGRDSENSPLHS. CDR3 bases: TGTGCCATCAGCGGTAGGGACAGTGAGAATTCACCCCTCCACTCT.

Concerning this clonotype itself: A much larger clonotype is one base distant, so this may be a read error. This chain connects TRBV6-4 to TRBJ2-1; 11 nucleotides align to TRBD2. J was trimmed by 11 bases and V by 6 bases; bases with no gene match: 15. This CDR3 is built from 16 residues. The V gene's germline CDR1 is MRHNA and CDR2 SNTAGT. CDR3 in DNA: TGTGCCAGCAGCGACGGAACTAGCGGGGGATTCACAAAGCAGTTCTTC. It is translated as CASSDGTSGGFTKQFF.

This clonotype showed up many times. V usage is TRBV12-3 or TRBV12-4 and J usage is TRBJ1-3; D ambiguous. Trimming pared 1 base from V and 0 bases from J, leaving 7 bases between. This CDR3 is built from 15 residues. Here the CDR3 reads CASSLDRNSGNTIYF. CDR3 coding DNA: TGTGCCAGCAGTTTAGACAGAAACTCTGGAAACACCATATATTTT.